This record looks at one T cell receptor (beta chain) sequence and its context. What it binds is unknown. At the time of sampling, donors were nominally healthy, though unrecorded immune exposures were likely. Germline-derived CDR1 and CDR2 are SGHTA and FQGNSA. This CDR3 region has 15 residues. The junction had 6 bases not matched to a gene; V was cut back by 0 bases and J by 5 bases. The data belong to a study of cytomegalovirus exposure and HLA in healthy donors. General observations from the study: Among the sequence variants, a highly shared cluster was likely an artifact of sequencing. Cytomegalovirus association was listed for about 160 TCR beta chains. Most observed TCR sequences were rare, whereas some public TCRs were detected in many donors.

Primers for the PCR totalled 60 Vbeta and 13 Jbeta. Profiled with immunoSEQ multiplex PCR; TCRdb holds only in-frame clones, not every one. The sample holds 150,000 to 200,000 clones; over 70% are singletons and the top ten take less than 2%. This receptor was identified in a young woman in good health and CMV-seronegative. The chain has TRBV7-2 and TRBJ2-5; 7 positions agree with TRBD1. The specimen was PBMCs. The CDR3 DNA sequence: TGTGCCAGCAGCTTAGCAGTTACAGGGGCGGAGACCCAGTACTTC. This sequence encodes CASSLAVTGAETQYF.